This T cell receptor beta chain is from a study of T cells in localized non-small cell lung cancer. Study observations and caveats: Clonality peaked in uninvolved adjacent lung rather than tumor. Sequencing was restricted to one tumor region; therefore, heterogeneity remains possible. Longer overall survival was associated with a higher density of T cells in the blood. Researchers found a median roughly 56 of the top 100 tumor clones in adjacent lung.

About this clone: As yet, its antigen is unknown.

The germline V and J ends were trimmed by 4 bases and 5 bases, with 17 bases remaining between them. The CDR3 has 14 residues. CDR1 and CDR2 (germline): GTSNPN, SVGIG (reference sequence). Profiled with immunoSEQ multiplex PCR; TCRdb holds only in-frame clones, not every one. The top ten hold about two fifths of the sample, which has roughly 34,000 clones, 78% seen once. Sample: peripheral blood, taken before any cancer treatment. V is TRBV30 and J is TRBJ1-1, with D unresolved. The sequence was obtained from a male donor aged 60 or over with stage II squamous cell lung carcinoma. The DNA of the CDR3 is TGTGCCTGGACGCGGGGAGGGTCGTGGACTGAAGCTTTCTTT. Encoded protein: CAWTRGGSWTEAFF.